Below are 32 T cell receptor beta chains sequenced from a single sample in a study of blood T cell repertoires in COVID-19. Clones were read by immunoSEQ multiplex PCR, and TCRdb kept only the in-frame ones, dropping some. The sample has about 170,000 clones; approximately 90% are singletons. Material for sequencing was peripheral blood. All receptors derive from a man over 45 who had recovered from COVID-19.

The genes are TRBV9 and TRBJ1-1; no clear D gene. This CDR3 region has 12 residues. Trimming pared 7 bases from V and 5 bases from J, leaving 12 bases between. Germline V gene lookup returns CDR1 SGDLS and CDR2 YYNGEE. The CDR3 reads CASSPGVTEAFF. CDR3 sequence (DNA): TGTGCCAGCTCTCCCGGTGTGACTGAAGCTTTCTTT.

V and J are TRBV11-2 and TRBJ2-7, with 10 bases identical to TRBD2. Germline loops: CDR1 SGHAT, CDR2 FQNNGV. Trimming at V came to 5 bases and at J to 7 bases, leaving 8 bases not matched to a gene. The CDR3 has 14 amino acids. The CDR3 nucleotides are TGTGCCAGCAGCCGCACTAGCGGGACCTTGGAGCAGTACTTC. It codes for CASSRTSGTLEQYF.

The CDR3 DNA reads as TGTGCCAGCACGGGTCCGACAGGATTTTATAATTCACCCCTCCACTTT. It is translated as CASTGPTGFYNSPLHF. The chain links TRBV2 to TRBJ1-6, with a possible D match to TRBD1 (6 bases). The CDR3 is 16 amino acids. V lost 7 bases, J lost 4 bases, and 17 bases lay in between. Germline CDR1 and CDR2: SNHLY and FYNNEI.

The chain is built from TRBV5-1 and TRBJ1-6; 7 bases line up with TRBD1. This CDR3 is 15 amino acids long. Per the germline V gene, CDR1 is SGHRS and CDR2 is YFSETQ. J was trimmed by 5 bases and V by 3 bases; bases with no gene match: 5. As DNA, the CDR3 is TGCGCCAGCAGCTCCGGGACAGCAGATAATTCACCCCTCCACTTT. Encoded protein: CASSSGTADNSPLHF.

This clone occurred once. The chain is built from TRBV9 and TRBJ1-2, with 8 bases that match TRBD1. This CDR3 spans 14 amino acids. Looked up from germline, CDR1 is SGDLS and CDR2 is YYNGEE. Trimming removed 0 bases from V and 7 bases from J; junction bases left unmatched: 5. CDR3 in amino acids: CASSVADRGAGYTF. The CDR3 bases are TGTGCCAGCAGCGTAGCTGACAGGGGAGCTGGCTACACCTTC.

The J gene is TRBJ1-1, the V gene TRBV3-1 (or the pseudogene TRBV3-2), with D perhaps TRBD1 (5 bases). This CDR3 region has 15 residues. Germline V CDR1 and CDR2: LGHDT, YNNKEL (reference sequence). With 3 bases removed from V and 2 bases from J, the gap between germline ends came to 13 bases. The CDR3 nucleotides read TGTGCCAGCAGCCATCACTCGGGGGGTAACACTGAAGCTTTCTTT. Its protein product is CASSHHSGGNTEAFF.

This CDR3 is CASSPATGRNTEAFF. In nucleotides, the CDR3 is TGTGCCAGCAGCCCGGCGACAGGACGGAACACTGAAGCTTTCTTT. The rearrangement links TRBV7-9 to TRBJ1-1, with D perhaps TRBD1 (6 bases). V lost 5 bases and J 1 base, leaving 14 bases between the germline ends. CDR3 length equals 15 residues. CDR1 is SEHNR and CDR2 is FQNEAQ in the germline V gene (reference sequence).

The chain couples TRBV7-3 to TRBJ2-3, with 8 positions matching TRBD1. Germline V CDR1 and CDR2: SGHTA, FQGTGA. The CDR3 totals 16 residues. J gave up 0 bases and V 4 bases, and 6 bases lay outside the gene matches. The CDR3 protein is CASSYQTGASTDTQYF. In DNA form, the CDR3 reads TGTGCCAGCAGCTACCAGACAGGGGCTAGCACAGATACGCAGTATTTT.

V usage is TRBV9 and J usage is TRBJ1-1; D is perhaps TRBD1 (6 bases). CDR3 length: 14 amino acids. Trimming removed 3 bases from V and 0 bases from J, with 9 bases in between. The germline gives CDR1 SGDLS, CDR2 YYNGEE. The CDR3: CASSEGDLNTEAFF. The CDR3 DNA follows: TGTGCCAGCAGCGAGGGGGATTTGAACACTGAAGCTTTCTTT.

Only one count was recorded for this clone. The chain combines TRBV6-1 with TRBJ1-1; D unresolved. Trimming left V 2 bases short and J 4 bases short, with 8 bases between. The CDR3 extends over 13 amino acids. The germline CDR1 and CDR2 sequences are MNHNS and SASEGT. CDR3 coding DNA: TGTGCCAGCAGTGAACCGGGTAGCACTGAAGCTTTCTTT. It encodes CASSEPGSTEAFF.

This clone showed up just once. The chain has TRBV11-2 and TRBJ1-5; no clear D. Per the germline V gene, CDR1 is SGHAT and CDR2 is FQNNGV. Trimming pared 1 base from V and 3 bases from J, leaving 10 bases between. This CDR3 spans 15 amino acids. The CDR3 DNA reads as TGTGCCAGCAGCTTAGGGGGAGTAAACAATCAGCCCCAGCATTTT. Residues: CASSLGGVNNQPQHF.

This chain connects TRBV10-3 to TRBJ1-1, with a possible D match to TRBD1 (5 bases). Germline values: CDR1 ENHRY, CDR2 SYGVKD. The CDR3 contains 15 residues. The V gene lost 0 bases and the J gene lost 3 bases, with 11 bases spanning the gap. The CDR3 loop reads CAISESGQGYTEAFF. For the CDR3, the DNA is TGTGCCATCAGTGAGTCCGGTCAGGGCTACACTGAAGCTTTCTTT.

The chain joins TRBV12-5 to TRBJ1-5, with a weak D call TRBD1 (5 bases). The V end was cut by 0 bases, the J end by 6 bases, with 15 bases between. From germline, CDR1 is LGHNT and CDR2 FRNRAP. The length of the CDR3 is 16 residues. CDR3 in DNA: TGTGCTAGTGGTTTGGTGCTGGGGCAGGGCGGTCAGCCCCAGCATTTT. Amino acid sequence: CASGLVLGQGGQPQHF.

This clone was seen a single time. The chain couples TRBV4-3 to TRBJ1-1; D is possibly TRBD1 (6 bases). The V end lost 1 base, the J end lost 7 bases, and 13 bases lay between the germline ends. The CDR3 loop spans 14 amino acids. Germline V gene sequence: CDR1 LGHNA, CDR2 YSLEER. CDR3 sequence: CASSQGRGADEAFF. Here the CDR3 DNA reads TGCGCCAGCAGCCAAGGTCGGGGGGCGGATGAAGCTTTCTTT.

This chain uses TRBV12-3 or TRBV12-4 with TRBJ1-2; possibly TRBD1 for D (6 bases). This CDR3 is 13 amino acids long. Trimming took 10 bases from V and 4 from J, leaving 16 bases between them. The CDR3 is CAIRGTGPYGYTF. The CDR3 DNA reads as TGTGCCATTCGGGGCACAGGGCCCTATGGCTACACCTTC.

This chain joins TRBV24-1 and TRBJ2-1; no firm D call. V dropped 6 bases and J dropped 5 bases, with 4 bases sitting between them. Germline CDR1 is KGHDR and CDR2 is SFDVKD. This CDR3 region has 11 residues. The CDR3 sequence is CATSSNNEQFF. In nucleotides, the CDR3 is TGTGCCACCAGTTCTAACAATGAGCAGTTCTTC.

CDR3: CATSAIDSPNQPQHF. For the CDR3, the DNA is TGTGCCACCAGTGCCATCGACTCACCAAATCAGCCCCAGCATTTT. The chain combines TRBV24-1 with TRBJ1-5; D not certain. The CDR3 covers 15 residues. V lost 5 bases and J 4 bases, leaving 14 bases between the germline ends. Germline V lookup: CDR1 KGHDR, CDR2 SFDVKD.

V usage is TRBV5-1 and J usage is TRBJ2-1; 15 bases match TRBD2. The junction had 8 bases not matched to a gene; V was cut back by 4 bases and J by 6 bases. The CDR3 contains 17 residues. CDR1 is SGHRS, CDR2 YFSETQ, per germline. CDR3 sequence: CASSRTSGRGVSNEQFF. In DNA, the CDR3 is TGCGCCAGCAGCCGGACTAGCGGGAGGGGGGTTTCCAATGAGCAGTTCTTC. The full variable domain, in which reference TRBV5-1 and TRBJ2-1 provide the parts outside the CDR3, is KAGVTQTPRYLIKTRGQQVTLSCSPISGHRSVSWYQQTPGQGLQFLFEYFSETQRNKGNFPGRFSGRQFSNSRSEMNVSTLELGDSALYLCASSRTSGRGVSNEQFFGPGTRLTVL.

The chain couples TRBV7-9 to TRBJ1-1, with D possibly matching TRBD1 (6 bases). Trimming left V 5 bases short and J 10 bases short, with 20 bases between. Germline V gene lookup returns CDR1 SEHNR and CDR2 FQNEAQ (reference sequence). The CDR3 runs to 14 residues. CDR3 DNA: TGTGCCAGCAGCCCCGAAAACAGGGCCACTATAGCTTTCTTT. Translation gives CASSPENRATIAFF.

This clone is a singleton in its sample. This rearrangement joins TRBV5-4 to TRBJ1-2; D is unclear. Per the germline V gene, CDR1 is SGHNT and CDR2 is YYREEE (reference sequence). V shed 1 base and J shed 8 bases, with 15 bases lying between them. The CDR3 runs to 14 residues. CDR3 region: CASSLSTSGGGYTF. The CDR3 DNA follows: TGTGCCAGCAGCTTGAGCACTTCAGGAGGGGGCTACACCTTC.

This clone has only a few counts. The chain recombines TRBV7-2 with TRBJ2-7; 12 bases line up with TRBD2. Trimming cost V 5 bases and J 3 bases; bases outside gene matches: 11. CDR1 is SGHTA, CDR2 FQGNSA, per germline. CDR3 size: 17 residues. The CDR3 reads CASSRRLAGERSYEQYF. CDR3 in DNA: TGTGCCAGCAGCCGCAGACTAGCGGGAGAGAGGAGCTACGAGCAGTACTTC.

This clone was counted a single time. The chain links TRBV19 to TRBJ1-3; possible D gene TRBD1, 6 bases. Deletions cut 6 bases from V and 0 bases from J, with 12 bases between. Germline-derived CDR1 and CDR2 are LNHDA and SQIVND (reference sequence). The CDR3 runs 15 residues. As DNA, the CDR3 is TGTGCCAGTAGGAGCGACAGGAGCTCTGGAAACACCATATATTTT. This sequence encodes CASRSDRSSGNTIYF.

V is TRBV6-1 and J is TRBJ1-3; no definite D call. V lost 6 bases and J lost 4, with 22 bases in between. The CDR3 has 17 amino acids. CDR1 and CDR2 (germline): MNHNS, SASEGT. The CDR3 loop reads CASREIPYTGGGNTIYF. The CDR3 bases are TGTGCCAGCAGAGAAATCCCCTACACGGGAGGAGGAAACACCATATATTTT.

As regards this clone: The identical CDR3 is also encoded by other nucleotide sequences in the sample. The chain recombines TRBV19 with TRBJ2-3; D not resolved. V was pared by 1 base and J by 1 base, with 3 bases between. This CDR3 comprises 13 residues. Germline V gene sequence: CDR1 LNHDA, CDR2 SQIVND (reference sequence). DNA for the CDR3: TGTGCCAGTAGTATAGCAGGCACAGATACGCAGTATTTT. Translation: CASSIAGTDTQYF.

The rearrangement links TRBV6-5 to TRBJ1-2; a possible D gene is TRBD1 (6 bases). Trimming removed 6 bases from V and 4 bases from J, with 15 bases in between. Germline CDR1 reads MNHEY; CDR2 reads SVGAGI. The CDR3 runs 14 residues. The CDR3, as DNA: TGTGCCAGCAGGCCCACAGGGCCCGGCTATGGCTACACCTTC. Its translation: CASRPTGPGYGYTF.

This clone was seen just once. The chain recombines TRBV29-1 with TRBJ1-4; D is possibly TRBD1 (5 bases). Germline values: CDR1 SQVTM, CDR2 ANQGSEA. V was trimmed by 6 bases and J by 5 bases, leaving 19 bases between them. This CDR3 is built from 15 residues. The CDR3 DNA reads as TGCAGCGTGGGCCCGGGCGGGGGACTAAATGAAAAACTGTTTTTT. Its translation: CSVGPGGGLNEKLFF.

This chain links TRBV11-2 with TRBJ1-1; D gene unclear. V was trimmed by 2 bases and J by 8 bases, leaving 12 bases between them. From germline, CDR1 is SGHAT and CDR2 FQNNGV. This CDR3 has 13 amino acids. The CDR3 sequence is CASSLSGSDEAFF. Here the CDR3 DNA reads TGTGCCAGCAGCTTATCGGGATCGGACGAAGCTTTCTTT.

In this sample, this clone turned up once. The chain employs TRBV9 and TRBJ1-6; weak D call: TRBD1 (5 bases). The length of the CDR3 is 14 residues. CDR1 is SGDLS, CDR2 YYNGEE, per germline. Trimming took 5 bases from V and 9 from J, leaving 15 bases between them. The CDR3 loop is CASSRTGVGSPLHF. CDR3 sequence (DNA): TGTGCCAGCAGTCGAACGGGGGTCGGTTCACCCCTCCACTTT.

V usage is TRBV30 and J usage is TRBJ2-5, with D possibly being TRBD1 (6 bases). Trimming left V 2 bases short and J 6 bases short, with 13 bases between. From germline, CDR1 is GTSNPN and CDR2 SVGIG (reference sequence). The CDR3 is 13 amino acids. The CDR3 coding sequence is TGTGCCTGGAGTCCCTCCCAGGGGAAGACCCAGTACTTC. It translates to CAWSPSQGKTQYF.

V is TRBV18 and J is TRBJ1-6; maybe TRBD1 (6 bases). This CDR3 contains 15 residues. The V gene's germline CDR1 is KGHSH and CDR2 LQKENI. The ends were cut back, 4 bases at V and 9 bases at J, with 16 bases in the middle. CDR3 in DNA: TGTGCCAGCTCACAAACCGGGACACTTAGTTCACCCCTCCACTTT. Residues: CASSQTGTLSSPLHF.

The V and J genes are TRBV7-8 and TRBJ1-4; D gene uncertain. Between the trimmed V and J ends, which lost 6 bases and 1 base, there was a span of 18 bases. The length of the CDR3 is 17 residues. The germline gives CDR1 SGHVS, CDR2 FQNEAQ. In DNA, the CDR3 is TGTGCCAGCAGTTCCTGGGAGACCCCCGAAACTAATGAAAAACTGTTTTTT. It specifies CASSSWETPETNEKLFF.

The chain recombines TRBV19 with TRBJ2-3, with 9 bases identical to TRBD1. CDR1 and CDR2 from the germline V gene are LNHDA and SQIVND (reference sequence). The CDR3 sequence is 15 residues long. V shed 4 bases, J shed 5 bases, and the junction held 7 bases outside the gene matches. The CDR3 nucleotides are TGTGCCAGTAGTAGTTGGTACAGGGGGCAAGATACGCAGTATTTT. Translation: CASSSWYRGQDTQYF.